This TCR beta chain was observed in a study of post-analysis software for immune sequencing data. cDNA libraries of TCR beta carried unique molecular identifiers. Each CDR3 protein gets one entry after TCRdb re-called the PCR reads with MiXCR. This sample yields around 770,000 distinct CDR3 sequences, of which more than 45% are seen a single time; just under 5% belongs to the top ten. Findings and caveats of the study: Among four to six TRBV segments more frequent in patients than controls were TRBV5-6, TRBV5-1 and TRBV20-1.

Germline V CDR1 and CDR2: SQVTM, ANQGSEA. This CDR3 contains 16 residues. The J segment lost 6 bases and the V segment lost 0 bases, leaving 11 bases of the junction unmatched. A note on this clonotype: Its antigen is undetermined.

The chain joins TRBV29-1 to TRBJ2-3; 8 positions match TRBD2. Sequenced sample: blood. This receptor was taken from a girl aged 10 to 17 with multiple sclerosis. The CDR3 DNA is TGCAGCGTTGAAGATTATCGGGAGGGCCTTGTTGATACGCAGTATTTT. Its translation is CSVEDYREGLVDTQYF.